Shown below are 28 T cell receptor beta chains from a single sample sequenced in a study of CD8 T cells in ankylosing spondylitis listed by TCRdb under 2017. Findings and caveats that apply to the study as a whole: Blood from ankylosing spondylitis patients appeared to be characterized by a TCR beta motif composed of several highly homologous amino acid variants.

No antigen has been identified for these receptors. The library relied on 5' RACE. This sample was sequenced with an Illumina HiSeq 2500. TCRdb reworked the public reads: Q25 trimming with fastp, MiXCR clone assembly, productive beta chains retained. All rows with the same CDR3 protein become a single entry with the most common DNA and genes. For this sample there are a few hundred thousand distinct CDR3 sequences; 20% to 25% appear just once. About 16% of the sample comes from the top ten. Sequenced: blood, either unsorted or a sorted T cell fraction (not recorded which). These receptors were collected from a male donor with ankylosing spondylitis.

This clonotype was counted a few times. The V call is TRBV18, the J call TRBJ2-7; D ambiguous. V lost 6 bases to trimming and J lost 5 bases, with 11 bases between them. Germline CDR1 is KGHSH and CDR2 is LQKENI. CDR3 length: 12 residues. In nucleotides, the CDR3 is TGTGCCAGCTCCCCAACGACGAACGAGCAGTACTTC. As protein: CASSPTTNEQYF. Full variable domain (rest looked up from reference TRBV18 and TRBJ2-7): NAGVMQNPRHLVRRRGQEARLRCSPMKGHSHVYWYRQLPEEGLKFMVYLQKENIIDESGMPKERFSAEFPKEGPSILRIQQVVRGDSAAYFCASSPTTNEQYFGPGTRLTVT.

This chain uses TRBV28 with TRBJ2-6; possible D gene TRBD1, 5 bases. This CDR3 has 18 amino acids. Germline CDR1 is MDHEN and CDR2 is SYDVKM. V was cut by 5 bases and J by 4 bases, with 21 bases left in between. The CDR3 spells CASSLPRQLPGGANVLTF. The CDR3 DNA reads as TGTGCCAGCAGTCTCCCCCGACAGCTCCCTGGGGGGGCCAACGTCCTGACTTTC.

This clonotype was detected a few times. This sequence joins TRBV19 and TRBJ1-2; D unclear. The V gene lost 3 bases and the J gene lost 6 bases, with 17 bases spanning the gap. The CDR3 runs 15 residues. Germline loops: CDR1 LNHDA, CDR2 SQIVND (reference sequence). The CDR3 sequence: CASSMVRRGSNGYTF. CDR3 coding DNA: TGTGCCAGTAGTATGGTCCGGCGAGGGAGCAATGGCTACACCTTC.

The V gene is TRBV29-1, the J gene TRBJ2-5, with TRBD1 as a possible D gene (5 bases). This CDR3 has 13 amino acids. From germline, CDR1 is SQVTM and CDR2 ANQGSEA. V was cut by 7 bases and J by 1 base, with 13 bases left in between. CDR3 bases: TGCAGCGCTGCGCAGGGCAGCCAAGAGACCCAGTACTTC. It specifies CSAAQGSQETQYF. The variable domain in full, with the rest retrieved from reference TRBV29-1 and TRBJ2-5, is SAVISQKPSRDICQRGTSLTIQCQVDSQVTMMFWYRQQPGQSLTLIATANQGSEATYESGFVIDKFPISRPNLTFSTLTVSNMSPEDSSIYLCSAAQGSQETQYFGPGTRLLVL.

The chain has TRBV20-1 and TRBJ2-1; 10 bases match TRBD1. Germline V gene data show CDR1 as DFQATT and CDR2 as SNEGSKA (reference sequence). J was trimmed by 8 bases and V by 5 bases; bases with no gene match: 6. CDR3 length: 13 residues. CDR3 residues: CSARDRGFDEQFF. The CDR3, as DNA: TGCAGTGCTCGGGACAGGGGTTTCGATGAGCAGTTCTTC.

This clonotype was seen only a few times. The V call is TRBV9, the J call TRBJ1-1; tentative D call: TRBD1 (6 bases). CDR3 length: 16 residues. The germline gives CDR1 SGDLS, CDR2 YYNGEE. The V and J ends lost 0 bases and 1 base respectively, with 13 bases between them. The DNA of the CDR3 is TGTGCCAGCAGCGTAGCTATCGACAGGCCGAACACTGAAGCTTTCTTT. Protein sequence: CASSVAIDRPNTEAFF.

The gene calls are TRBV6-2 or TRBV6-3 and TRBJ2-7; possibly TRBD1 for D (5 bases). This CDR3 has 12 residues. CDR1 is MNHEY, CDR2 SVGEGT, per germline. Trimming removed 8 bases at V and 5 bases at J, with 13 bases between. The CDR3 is CASSNRGDEQYF. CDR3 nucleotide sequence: TGTGCCAGCTCGAATAGGGGCGACGAGCAGTACTTC.

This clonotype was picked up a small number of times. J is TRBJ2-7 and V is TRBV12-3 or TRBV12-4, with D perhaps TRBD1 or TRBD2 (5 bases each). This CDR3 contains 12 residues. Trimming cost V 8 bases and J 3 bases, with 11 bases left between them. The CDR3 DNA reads TGTGCCAGCGGGGGACGTAGCTACGAGCAGTACTTC. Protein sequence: CASGGRSYEQYF.

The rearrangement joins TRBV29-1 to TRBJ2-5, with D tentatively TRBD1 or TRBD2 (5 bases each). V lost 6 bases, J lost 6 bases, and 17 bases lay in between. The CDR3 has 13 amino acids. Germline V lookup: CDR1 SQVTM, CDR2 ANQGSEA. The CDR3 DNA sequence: TGCAGCGTGGATGCGCAGGGAGTAAAGACCCAGTACTTC. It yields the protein CSVDAQGVKTQYF.

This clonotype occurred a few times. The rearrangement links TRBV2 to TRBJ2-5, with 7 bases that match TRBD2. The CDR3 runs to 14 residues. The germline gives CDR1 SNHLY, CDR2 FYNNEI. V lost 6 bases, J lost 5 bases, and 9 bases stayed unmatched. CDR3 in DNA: TGTGCCAGCAGCGGGACTACCACAGTTGAGACCCAGTACTTC. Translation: CASSGTTTVETQYF.

In DNA form, the CDR3 reads TGCGCCAGCAGCTTGGCCGACAGCTATGGCTACACCTTC. Translation: CASSLADSYGYTF. The chain recombines TRBV5-1 with TRBJ1-2, with a weak D call TRBD1 (5 bases). The germline CDR1 and CDR2 sequences are SGHRS and YFSETQ. The CDR3 contains 13 residues. V was pared by 0 bases and J by 4 bases, with 7 bases between. Together with reference TRBV5-1 and TRBJ1-2, the CDR3 gives the full variable domain: KAGVTQTPRYLIKTRGQQVTLSCSPISGHRSVSWYQQTPGQGLQFLFEYFSETQRNKGNFPGRFSGRQFSNSRSEMNVSTLELGDSALYLCASSLADSYGYTFGSGTRLTVV.

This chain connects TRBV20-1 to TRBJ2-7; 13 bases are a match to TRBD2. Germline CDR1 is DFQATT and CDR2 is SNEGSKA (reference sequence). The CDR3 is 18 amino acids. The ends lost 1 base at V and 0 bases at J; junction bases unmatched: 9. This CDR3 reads CSARGTFGTSGNSYEQYF. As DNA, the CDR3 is TGCAGTGCTAGAGGAACCTTCGGGACTAGCGGGAACTCCTACGAGCAGTACTTC.

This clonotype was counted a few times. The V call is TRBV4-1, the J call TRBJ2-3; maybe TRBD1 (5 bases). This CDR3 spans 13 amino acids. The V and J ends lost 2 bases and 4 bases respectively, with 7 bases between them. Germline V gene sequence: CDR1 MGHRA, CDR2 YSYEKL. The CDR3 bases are TGCGCCAGCAGCCAACAAGGGGCAGATACGCAGTATTTT. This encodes CASSQQGADTQYF.

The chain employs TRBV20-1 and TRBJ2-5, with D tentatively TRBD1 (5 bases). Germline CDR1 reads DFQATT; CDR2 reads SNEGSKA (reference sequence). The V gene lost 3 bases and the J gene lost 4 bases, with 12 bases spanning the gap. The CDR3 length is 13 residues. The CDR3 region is CSASHWQGETQYF. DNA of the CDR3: TGCAGTGCTAGTCATTGGCAGGGAGAGACCCAGTACTTC.

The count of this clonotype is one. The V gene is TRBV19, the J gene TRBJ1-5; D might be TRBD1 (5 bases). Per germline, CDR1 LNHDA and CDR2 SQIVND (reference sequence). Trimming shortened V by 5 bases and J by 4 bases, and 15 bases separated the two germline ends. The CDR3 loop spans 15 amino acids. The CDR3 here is CASSVRDPRNQPQHF. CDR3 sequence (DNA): TGTGCCAGTAGTGTCCGGGACCCTAGGAATCAGCCCCAGCATTTT.

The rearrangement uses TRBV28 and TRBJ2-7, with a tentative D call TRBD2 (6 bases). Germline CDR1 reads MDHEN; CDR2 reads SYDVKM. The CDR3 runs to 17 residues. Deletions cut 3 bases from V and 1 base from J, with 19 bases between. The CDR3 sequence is CASSFLYKRETSYEQYF. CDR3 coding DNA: TGTGCCAGCAGTTTCCTCTATAAACGGGAGACTTCCTACGAGCAGTACTTC.

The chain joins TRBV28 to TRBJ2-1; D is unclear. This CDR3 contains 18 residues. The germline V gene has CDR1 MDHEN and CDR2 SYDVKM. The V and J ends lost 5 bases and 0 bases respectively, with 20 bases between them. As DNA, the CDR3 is TGTGCCAGCAGTGCCGCCCCGGGTTGGCGAACCTCCTACAATGAGCAGTTCTTC. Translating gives CASSAAPGWRTSYNEQFF.

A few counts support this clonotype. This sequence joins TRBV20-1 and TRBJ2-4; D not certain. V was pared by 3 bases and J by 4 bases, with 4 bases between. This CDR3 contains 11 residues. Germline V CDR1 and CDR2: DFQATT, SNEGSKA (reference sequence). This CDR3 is CSARGKNIQYF. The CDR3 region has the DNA TGCAGTGCTAGGGGTAAAAACATTCAGTACTTC.

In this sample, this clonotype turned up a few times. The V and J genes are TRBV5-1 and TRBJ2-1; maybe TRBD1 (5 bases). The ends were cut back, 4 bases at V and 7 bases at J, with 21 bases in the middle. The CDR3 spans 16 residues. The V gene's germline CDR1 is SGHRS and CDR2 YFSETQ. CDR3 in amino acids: CASSPLSWGSPNEQFF. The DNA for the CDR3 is TGCGCCAGCAGCCCCCTTTCTTGGGGCAGCCCGAATGAGCAGTTCTTC.

The DNA of the CDR3 is TGCGCCAGCAGCCGAGGGGGCGACGGCACAGATACGCAGTATTTT. Its protein product is CASSRGGDGTDTQYF. This chain joins TRBV5-1 and TRBJ2-3, with 7 bases identical to TRBD1. Unmatched junction bases numbered 6, after V lost 4 bases and J lost 1 base. Looked up from germline, CDR1 is SGHRS and CDR2 is YFSETQ. The CDR3 has 15 residues.

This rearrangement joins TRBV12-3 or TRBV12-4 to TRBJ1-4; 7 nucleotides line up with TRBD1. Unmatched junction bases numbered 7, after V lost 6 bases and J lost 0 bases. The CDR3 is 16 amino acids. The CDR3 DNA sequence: TGTGCCAGCAGCCCAGACAGGGTTACAACTAATGAAAAACTGTTTTTT. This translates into CASSPDRVTTNEKLFF.

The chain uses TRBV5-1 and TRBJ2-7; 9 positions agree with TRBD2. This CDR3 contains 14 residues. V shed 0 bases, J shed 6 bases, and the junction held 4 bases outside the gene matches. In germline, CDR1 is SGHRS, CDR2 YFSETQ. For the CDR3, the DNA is TGCGCCAGCAGCTTGGCCGGGACTAGCACCGAGCAGTACTTC. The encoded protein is CASSLAGTSTEQYF. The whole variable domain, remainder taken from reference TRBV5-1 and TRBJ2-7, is KAGVTQTPRYLIKTRGQQVTLSCSPISGHRSVSWYQQTPGQGLQFLFEYFSETQRNKGNFPGRFSGRQFSNSRSEMNVSTLELGDSALYLCASSLAGTSTEQYFGPGTRLTVT.

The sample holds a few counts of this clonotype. CDR3 DNA: TGTGCCATCAGTCAGACTAGCGGGAGGGCCGGGAGGAATGAGCAGTTCTTC. Translated: CAISQTSGRAGRNEQFF. The genes are TRBV10-3 and TRBJ2-1; TRBD2 matches at 14 bases. The V and J ends lost 5 bases and 7 bases, in that order; junction bases with no gene match: 10. This CDR3 spans 17 amino acids. Germline V gives CDR1 ENHRY, CDR2 SYGVKD.

The CDR3 loop is CASSPGQQAYEQYF. CDR3 nucleotide sequence: TGCGCCAGCAGCCCAGGTCAGCAGGCCTACGAGCAGTACTTC. The rearrangement joins TRBV5-1 to TRBJ2-7; D is unresolved. CDR1 is SGHRS and CDR2 is YFSETQ in the germline V gene. The CDR3 sequence is 14 residues long. V lost 4 bases, J lost 2 bases, and 13 bases lay in between.

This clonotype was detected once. The CDR3 DNA reads TGTGCCAGCAGCCCGCCGGGACATAAAGACTACGAGCAGTACTTC. Its protein is CASSPPGHKDYEQYF. V and J are TRBV6-1 and TRBJ2-7, with TRBD1 as a possible D gene (6 bases). Trimming removed 6 bases from V and 3 bases from J, with 18 bases in between. This CDR3 region has 15 residues. The germline V gene encodes CDR1 MNHNS and CDR2 SASEGT.

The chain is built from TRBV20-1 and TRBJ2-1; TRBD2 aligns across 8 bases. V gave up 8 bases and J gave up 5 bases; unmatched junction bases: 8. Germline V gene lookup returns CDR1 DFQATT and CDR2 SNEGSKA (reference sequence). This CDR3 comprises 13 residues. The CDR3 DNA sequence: TGCAGTCTCTCGCTAGCGGGTAACAATGAGCAGTTCTTC. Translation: CSLSLAGNNEQFF.

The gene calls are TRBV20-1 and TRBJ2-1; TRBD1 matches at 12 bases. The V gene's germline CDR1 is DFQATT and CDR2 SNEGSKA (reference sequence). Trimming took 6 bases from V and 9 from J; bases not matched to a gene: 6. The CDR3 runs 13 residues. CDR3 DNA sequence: TGCAGTGCGCCCGGGACAGGGGGCGGTGAGCAGTTCTTC. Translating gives CSAPGTGGGEQFF.

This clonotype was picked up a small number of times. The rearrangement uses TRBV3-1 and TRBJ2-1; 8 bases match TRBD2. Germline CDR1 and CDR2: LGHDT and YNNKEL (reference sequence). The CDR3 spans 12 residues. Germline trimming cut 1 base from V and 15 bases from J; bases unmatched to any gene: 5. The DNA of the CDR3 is TGTGCCAGCAGCCAAGCTACGGGACTAGTGTTCTTC. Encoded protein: CASSQATGLVFF.